This T cell receptor beta chain was sequenced during a study of shared clonotypes between healthy human individuals (dated by TCRdb to 2018 to 2021). A note on the overall study: A few men and a couple of women, aged 18 to 49 years, made up the cohort. Libraries were prepared and TCR repertoires were sequenced by different laboratories using diverse techniques, in order to increase sequencing depth and limit assay-specific biases. For each donor, CD4 naive and CD4 memory were each run on three plates, CD8 naive on two plates, and CD8 memory on one plate. Blood TCR repertoires of four to six healthy adults were deeply sequenced to estimate repertoire size and the extent of clonotype sharing between individuals. Leukapheresis yielded between about 0.85 and 9 billion PBMCs per donor.

CD8 naive samples were obtained by positive selection for CCR7 among CD45RO-negative cells, yielding a CD45RA+CCR7+ population from which TemRA cells were excluded. Healthy HIV-negative adults with no recently reported acute infections or vaccinations were included as donors. Every donor was a Caucasian adult residing in Nashville, Tennessee, USA. After blood collection by leukapheresis, PBMCs were isolated using Ficoll-Histopaque density gradient centrifugation and then cryopreserved in the vapor phase of liquid nitrogen. Analytical flow cytometry was used to check the purity and quantity of each magnetically sorted T cell population. Genomic DNA was isolated from every sorted fraction and measured by UV absorbance on a Nanodrop 2000c. The junction shows trimming of 5 bases on V and 6 bases on J, and the gene matches do not reach 13 bases of it. From the cysteine through the phenylalanine, the CDR3 covers 15 amino acids. Only CDR3 DNA remains: 45 bases, in frame from the first base. CDR1 and CDR2 are read off the germline V gene as SGHAT and FQNNGV.

TCR CDR3 regions were amplified from genomic DNA by multiplex PCR using the deep immunoSEQ assay. Extracted genomic DNA from each cell subset was distributed evenly across all wells of several immunoSEQ 96-well plates, and each plate was treated as a replicate. For sorted subsets, approximately 200 ng of genomic DNA, equivalent to roughly 33,000 T cell genomes, went into each replicate PCR. Purified libraries were measured with a Qubit 3.0 fluorometer, size-checked on a Bioanalyzer 2100, and measured again with the KAPA Library Quantification kit. Every immunoSEQ 96-well plate was sequenced on a separate single-read 150-cycle Illumina NextSeq 550 flow cell. Per the authors' processing: Because the immunoSEQ output included only junctional sequences and no quality scores, the filtering could not be the same as the filtering used for full-length reads. To assign V/J genes and CDR3, sequences were annotated against IMGT germline references using PyIR, a Python wrapper for IgBLAST v1.9. Reads were filtered out if the reads had weak V/J assignments (E-value above 1e-6), no CDR3, stop codons, out-of-frame junctions, or ambiguous translated residues. V3J clonotypes were defined as sequences sharing the same inferred V gene, J gene, and CDR3 amino acid sequence. Percentage overlap between repertoires was computed as shared unique clonotypes divided by the size of the smaller repertoire. Richness of each repertoire was evaluated using RTK rarefaction, the Chao1 estimator, and Recon v2.1 estimates of unobserved clonotypes. For all TCRbeta clonotypes obtained by the gDNA method from several donors, generation probabilities were computed with OLGA. Sourced from immuneACCESS, this table was stored by TCRdb with only in-frame sequences that have V and J called. A share of the clones is absent; for the studies checked, an unresolved V gene accounts for under half, and the remainder has no known explanation. V, J and clone size reflect that table, while D and trimming were determined from the DNA. The sample table lists over 2 million clones, just under 95% of them with a count of one. The ten top clones hold roughly 1.1% of the sample.

In its sample, this clone was seen once. Its cognate antigen has yet to be identified. No much larger clonotype is one base removed from it; base qualities were not supplied. Study-level results and caveats: Sampling was restricted to blood, and TCR repertoires in tissue are likely to differ from TCR repertoires in blood. Higher generation probabilities were observed for clonotypes shared by all four sorted-subset donors than for non-shared clonotypes. Naive subsets generally had larger estimated clonotype richness than memory subsets did. Around 5% of naive CD4, 3.5% of naive CD8, around 2.3% of memory CD4, and 0.35% to 0.4% of memory CD8 clonotypes were shared across four donors. Because the study included a small number of donors, the genetic and exposure-history diversity represented was limited. Pairwise subsampling led to the expectation that sequencing depth would affect the degree of clonotype sharing among donors. Incomplete sequencing was indicated by rarefaction of sorted-subset datasets, despite the large sequencing depth.

The sample was naive CD8+ T cells sorted from blood. The cell subset or site label corresponds to: CD45RA+CCR7+. The chain joins TRBV11-2 to TRBJ2-7, with 7 middle bases fitting TRBD1. The source is a man aged 18-30 years in good health. The CDR3 amino acid sequence is: CASSPWDSLSREQYF. Read as DNA, the sequence is TGTGCCAGCAGCCCATGGGACAGCCTATCGCGCGAGCAGTACTTC.